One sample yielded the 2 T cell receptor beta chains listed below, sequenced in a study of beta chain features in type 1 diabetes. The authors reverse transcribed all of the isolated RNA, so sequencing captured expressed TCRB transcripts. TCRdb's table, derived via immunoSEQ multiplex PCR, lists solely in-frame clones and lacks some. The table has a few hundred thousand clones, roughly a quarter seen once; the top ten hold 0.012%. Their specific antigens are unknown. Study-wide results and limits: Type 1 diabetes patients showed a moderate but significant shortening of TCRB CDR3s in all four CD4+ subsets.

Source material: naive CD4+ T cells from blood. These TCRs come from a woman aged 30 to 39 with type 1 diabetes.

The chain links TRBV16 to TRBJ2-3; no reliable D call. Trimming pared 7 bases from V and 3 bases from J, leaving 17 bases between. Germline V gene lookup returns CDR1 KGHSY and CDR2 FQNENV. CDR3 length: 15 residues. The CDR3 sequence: CASIPTLRFTDTQYF. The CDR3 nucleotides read TGTGCCAGCATCCCTACGCTTCGGTTTACAGATACGCAGTATTTT.

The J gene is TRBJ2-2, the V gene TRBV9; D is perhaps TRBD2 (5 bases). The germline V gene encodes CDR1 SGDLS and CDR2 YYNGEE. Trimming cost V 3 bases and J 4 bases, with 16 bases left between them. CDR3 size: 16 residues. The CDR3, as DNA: TGTGCCAGCAGCGGGCCCCGCGTGGGAGCCACCGGGGAGCTGTTTTTT. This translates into CASSGPRVGATGELFF.